These 12 T cell receptor beta chains originate from one sample sequenced in a study of blood T cell repertoires in COVID-19. Data came from immunoSEQ multiplex PCR; TCRdb stores just in-frame clones and leaves some out. The profile shows over 60,000 clones, about nine tenths of them singletons. Sequencing was performed on peripheral blood. These receptors were taken from a man between 45 and 60 years old with COVID-19, enrolled during active disease.

This chain links TRBV7-9 with TRBJ2-7; 9 positions match TRBD2. Germline V gene data show CDR1 as SEHNR and CDR2 as FQNEAQ (reference sequence). Trimming took 5 bases from V and 6 from J; bases not matched to a gene: 11. The CDR3 length is 15 residues. CDR3 DNA sequence: TGTGCCAGCAGCCCCTTCCCTAGCGGGAAGAGCGAGCAGTACTTC. Translating gives CASSPFPSGKSEQYF.

This clone came up once. This chain links TRBV12-3 or TRBV12-4 with TRBJ1-2; D is undetermined. This CDR3 is built from 10 residues. Trimming took 6 bases from V and 5 from J, leaving 4 bases between them. The CDR3 protein is CASSLYGYTF. In nucleotides, the CDR3 is TGTGCCAGCAGCCTTTATGGCTACACCTTC.

The chain combines TRBV19 with TRBJ2-3, with 13 bases matching TRBD2. The V segment lost 4 bases and the J segment 4 bases; nucleotides outside the gene matches: 8. CDR1 LNHDA and CDR2 SQIVND come from the germline V gene (reference sequence). This CDR3 spans 17 amino acids. The chain's CDR3 is CASSKRTSGSQPDTQYF. The CDR3 DNA sequence: TGTGCCAGTAGTAAAAGGACTAGCGGGAGTCAGCCAGATACGCAGTATTTT.

The CDR3 bases are TGTGCCAGCAGCATGGGACACGGGAACACTGAAGCTTTCTTT. Translation: CASSMGHGNTEAFF. The chain combines TRBV7-3 with TRBJ1-1; weak D call: TRBD1 (6 bases). Per germline, CDR1 SGHTA and CDR2 FQGTGA. Trimming took off 5 bases at V and 1 base at J, with 11 bases between the two ends. The CDR3 sequence is 14 residues long.

The chain is built from TRBV29-1 and TRBJ1-1, with D unresolved. Per the germline V gene, CDR1 is SQVTM and CDR2 is ANQGSEA. V lost 6 bases, J lost 8 bases, and 19 bases lay in between. There are 13 residues in the CDR3. CDR3 nucleotide sequence: TGCAGCGTGCAATTTCAGGTATCCAACGAAGCTTTCTTT. This translates into CSVQFQVSNEAFF.

The chain couples TRBV2 to TRBJ1-2; TRBD1 aligns across 9 bases. The CDR3 has 17 amino acids. Losses at the gene ends were 4 bases for V and 4 bases for J; bases not matched to a gene: 13. Germline CDR1 is SNHLY and CDR2 is FYNNEI. CDR3 loop: CASSGGTGHLSVYGYTF. The CDR3 region has the DNA TGTGCCAGCAGTGGTGGGACAGGGCATCTTAGTGTCTATGGCTACACCTTC.

The chain couples TRBV27 to TRBJ2-1; 9 nucleotides match TRBD2. The CDR3 consists of 16 residues. Looked up from germline, CDR1 is MNHEY and CDR2 is SMNVEV (reference sequence). The junction had 12 bases not matched to a gene; V was cut back by 3 bases and J by 9 bases. CDR3 protein: CASSFRRREGPSEQFF. The CDR3 nucleotides read TGTGCCAGCAGTTTCCGCCGGCGGGAGGGCCCAAGTGAGCAGTTCTTC.

The chain employs TRBV5-1 and TRBJ1-1, with TRBD1 as a possible D gene (5 bases). Trimming cost V 0 bases and J 3 bases, with 15 bases left between them. CDR3 length equals 16 residues. The germline CDR1 and CDR2 sequences are SGHRS and YFSETQ. CDR3 DNA: TGCGCCAGCAGCTTGGAGGGGAGGTATTGGGACACTGAAGCTTTCTTT. Protein product: CASSLEGRYWDTEAFF.

This chain uses TRBV19 with TRBJ1-5; 9 bases line up with TRBD1. The germline V gene has CDR1 LNHDA and CDR2 SQIVND (reference sequence). The ends lost 0 bases at V and 12 bases at J; junction bases unmatched: 18. The CDR3 extends over 18 amino acids. CDR3 loop: CASSIDRPGQGRYQVQHF. The CDR3 DNA reads TGTGCCAGTAGTATAGACCGACCGGGACAGGGAAGGTATCAGGTCCAGCATTTT.

V and J are TRBV7-2 and TRBJ2-7; 9 bases map to TRBD2. Trimming removed 2 bases from V and 0 bases from J; junction bases left unmatched: 5. In germline, CDR1 is SGHTA, CDR2 FQGNSA. The CDR3 totals 16 residues. For the CDR3, the DNA is TGTGCCAGCAGCTTAAGCGGGAGGCGGGCCTCCTACGAGCAGTACTTC. Protein sequence: CASSLSGRRASYEQYF. The full variable domain, with the rest looked up from reference TRBV7-2 and TRBJ2-7, is GAGVSQSPSNKVTEKGKDVELRCDPISGHTALYWYRQSLGQGLEFLIYFQGNSAPDKSGLPSDRFSAERTGGSVSTLTIQRTQQEDSAVYLCASSLSGRRASYEQYFGPGTRLTVT.

The V gene is TRBV19, the J gene TRBJ2-7, with a weak D call TRBD2 (6 bases). The length of the CDR3 is 14 residues. Per germline, CDR1 LNHDA and CDR2 SQIVND (reference sequence). Trimming took 5 bases from V and 5 from J, leaving 16 bases between them. CDR3 in DNA: TGTGCCAGTAGTTTAAGGGAAGGGAGGAACGAGCAGTACTTC. Its protein is CASSLREGRNEQYF.

V gene TRBV19 combines with J gene TRBJ2-1; the match to TRBD2 covers 12 bases. The CDR3 loop spans 14 amino acids. The V gene's germline CDR1 is LNHDA and CDR2 SQIVND (reference sequence). Trimming took 6 bases from V and 8 from J; bases not matched to a gene: 5. CDR3 DNA sequence: TGTGCCAGTAGACCGGGACTAGCGGGTTATGAGCAGTTCTTC. Protein: CASRPGLAGYEQFF.